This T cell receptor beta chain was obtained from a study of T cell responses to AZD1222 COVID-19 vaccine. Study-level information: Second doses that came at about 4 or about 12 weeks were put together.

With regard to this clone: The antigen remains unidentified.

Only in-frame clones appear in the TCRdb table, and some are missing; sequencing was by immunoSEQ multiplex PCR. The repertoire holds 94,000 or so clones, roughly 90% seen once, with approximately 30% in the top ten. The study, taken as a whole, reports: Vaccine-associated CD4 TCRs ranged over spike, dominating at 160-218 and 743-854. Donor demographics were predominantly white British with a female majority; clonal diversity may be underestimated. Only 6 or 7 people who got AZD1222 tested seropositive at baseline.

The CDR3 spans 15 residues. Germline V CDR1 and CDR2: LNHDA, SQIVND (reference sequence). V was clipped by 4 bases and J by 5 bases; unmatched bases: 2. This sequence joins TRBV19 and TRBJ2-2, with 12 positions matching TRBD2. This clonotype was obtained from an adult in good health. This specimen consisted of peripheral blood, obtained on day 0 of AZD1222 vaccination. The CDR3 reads CASSTGTSGTGELFF. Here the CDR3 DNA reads TGTGCCAGTAGTACCGGGACTAGCGGGACCGGGGAGCTGTTTTTT.